These T cell receptor beta chains were read from a single sample in a study of breast tumors, draining lymph nodes, adjacent tissues. TCRdb ran MiXCR on the multiplex PCR reads and lists one entry per CDR3 protein. The sample includes approximately 60,000 distinct CDR3 sequences, approximately 57% seen only once; the top ten take roughly a fifth. The source material was breast tumor tissue. The receptor source for this set is a female donor with breast cancer. Some clones in this sample may be carry-over from other donors' samples. Each CDR3 is given with its conserved first and last residue. D genes are given only for firm matches. Clone size is shown for a subset of rows, as once, few, many or a class of expanded clone.

size: many; V: TRBV10-3; D: TRBD2; J: TRBJ2-1; CDR3: CAISESTSRDEQFF; DNA: TGTGCCATCAGTGAGTCGACTAGCAGGGATGAGCAGTTCTTC
size: .; V: TRBV19; D: .; J: TRBJ1-2; CDR3: CASSIPTDNYGYTF; DNA: TGTGCCAGTAGTATTCCGACGGATAACTATGGCTACACCTTC
size: .; V: TRBV20-1; D: .; J: TRBJ1-2; CDR3: CSARDPDEGYTF; DNA: TGCAGTGCTAGAGACCCGGACGAGGGCTACACCTTC
size: .; V: TRBV12-3/TRBV12-4; D: .; J: TRBJ2-6; CDR3: CASSFGTSGANVLTF; DNA: TGTGCCAGCAGTTTTGGGACCTCTGGGGCCAACGTCCTGACTTTC
size: .; V: TRBV7-2; D: TRBD1; J: TRBJ2-1; CDR3: CASSDRDRGLYNEQFF; DNA: TGTGCCAGCAGCGATAGGGACAGAGGGCTCTACAATGAGCAGTTCTTC
size: .; V: TRBV5-1; D: .; J: TRBJ2-7; CDR3: CASSLEGGLRYEQYF; DNA: TGCGCCAGCAGCTTGGAAGGCGGCCTAAGGTACGAGCAGTACTTC
size: .; V: TRBV9; D: TRBD2; J: TRBJ2-1; CDR3: CASGVAGRGAYNGQFF; DNA: TGTGCCAGCGGCGTAGCTGGGCGGGGGGCCTACAATGGGCAGTTCTTC
size: many; V: TRBV19; D: .; J: TRBJ2-1; CDR3: CASRSRGANEQFF; DNA: TGTGCCAGTAGGTCTAGAGGCGCCAATGAGCAGTTCTTC
size: many; V: TRBV20-1; D: TRBD2; J: TRBJ2-1; CDR3: CSATTSGGFGQVGFF; DNA: TGCAGTGCCACGACTAGCGGGGGGTTCGGGCAAGTTGGGTTCTTC
size: .; V: TRBV2; D: .; J: TRBJ2-5; CDR3: CASRRVRKWETQYF; DNA: TGTGCCAGCAGGCGGGTCAGGAAGTGGGAGACCCAGTACTTC
size: many; V: TRBV28; D: .; J: TRBJ1-4; CDR3: CASSPAPGFEKLFF; DNA: TGTGCCAGCAGCCCAGCCCCGGGGTTTGAAAAACTGTTTTTT
size: few; V: TRBV5-1; D: .; J: TRBJ2-5; CDR3: CASSSGVSAHYF; DNA: TGCGCCAGCAGCTCGGGGGTGTCGGCCCACTACTTC
size: .; V: TRBV20-1; D: .; J: TRBJ1-2; CDR3: CSAKPGAYGYTF; DNA: TGCAGTGCCAAACCAGGAGCCTATGGCTACACCTTC
size: few; V: TRBV6-5; D: TRBD1; J: TRBJ2-2; CDR3: CASSRPGQGNTGELFF; DNA: TGTGCCAGCAGTAGACCGGGACAGGGGAACACCGGGGAGCTGTTTTTT